The clone carrying this T cell receptor beta chain was found a few times. Its antigen is not known. The sample originates from a study of T cells in Graves' hyperthyroidism and ophthalmopathy. Study-level points and caveats: Peripheral blood also featured most of the thyroid clonotypes expanded above 0.001. Ophthalmopathy was predicted by the model a median of approximately six months ahead of onset.

V lost 2 bases and J 1 base, leaving 8 bases between the germline ends. In germline, CDR1 is SGHRS, CDR2 YFSETQ. The CDR3 has 14 residues. The study left out patients who had uncontrolled infection, other autoimmune disease, pregnancy or lactation. The authors obtained PBMCs from over 8 ml of fresh peripheral blood. Amplified regions were TCR beta CDR3 sequences from RNA transcripts. The HTBI primer set served for first-round RT-PCR of the TCR CDR3. Using its own MiXCR run on the multiplex PCR reads, TCRdb lists one record per CDR3 protein. The sample records hundreds of thousands of distinct CDR3 sequences, approximately 15% being singletons.

The sequenced sample was blood. The V call is TRBV5-1, the J call TRBJ2-3; no reliable D call. This clonotype was obtained from a woman aged 25 to 39 with Graves' hyperthyroidism. CDR3 nucleotides: TGCGCCAGCAGCTTCCAGGACGGCACAGATACGCAGTATTTT. Residues: CASSFQDGTDTQYF.